Each of the 26 T cell receptor beta chains below was sequenced from the same sample in a study of technical replicates of blood from several donors. Method: immunoSEQ multiplex PCR; TCRdb's copy keeps in-frame clones and lacks some. The table has 65,000 to 85,000 clones, 94% seen once. Sequencing input: T cells isolated from PBMCs. Receptors originate from a human donor in good health.

This clone was found once. This chain uses TRBV29-1 with TRBJ1-1; D remains ambiguous. Deletions cut 8 bases from V and 4 bases from J, with 20 bases between. The V gene's germline CDR1 is SQVTM and CDR2 ANQGSEA. This CDR3 is built from 14 residues. CDR3 in DNA: TGCAGCCCATGGGCCAGGTCCGGCCTCACTGAAGCTTTCTTT. Encoded protein: CSPWARSGLTEAFF.

DNA for the CDR3: TGTGCCTGGAGTACGGGAGAAGAGACCCAGTACTTC. Translation gives CAWSTGEETQYF. The chain combines TRBV30 with TRBJ2-5, with D perhaps TRBD2 (6 bases). The CDR3 sequence is 12 residues long. V lost 2 bases and J lost 3, with 7 bases in between. Germline-derived CDR1 and CDR2 are GTSNPN and SVGIG (reference sequence).

This clone was counted between two and nine times. The J gene is TRBJ1-5, the V gene TRBV28, with D possibly matching TRBD1 (6 bases). The CDR3 has 14 residues. V gave up 4 bases and J gave up 1 base, with 8 bases separating them. Germline V gives CDR1 MDHEN, CDR2 SYDVKM. CDR3 sequence (DNA): TGTGCCAGCAGTTCGGGACACAGCAATCAGCCCCAGCATTTT. As protein: CASSSGHSNQPQHF.

The chain carries TRBV4-1 and TRBJ2-7; D may be TRBD2 (6 bases). Germline CDR1 and CDR2: MGHRA and YSYEKL. Trimming took off 0 bases at V and 6 bases at J, with 18 bases between the two ends. The CDR3 sequence is 16 residues long. CDR3 sequence: CASSQDLGGAAREQYF. The CDR3 coding sequence is TGCGCCAGCAGCCAAGATCTGGGCGGGGCCGCCCGCGAGCAGTACTTC.

This chain uses TRBV9 with TRBJ2-1, with 10 bases fitting TRBD2. The ends lost 4 bases at V and 8 bases at J; junction bases unmatched: 6. There are 14 residues in the CDR3. The germline V gene has CDR1 SGDLS and CDR2 YYNGEE. CDR3 DNA: TGTGCCAGCAGCCTAGCGGGAGTGAAGTATGAGCAGTTCTTC. Encoded protein: CASSLAGVKYEQFF.

The V call is TRBV15, the J call TRBJ2-7; D is unresolved. The CDR3 runs to 11 residues. The V gene's germline CDR1 is LNHNV and CDR2 YYDKDF (reference sequence). With 3 bases removed from V and 6 bases from J, the gap between germline ends came to 6 bases. CDR3 protein: CATSSYSEQYF. Written as DNA, the CDR3 is TGTGCCACCAGCAGTTATAGCGAGCAGTACTTC.

The chain is built from TRBV25-1 and TRBJ2-7; D is uncertain. V was shortened by 5 bases and J by 0 bases, with 5 bases between the two germline ends. The germline CDR1 and CDR2 sequences are MGHDK and SYGVNS. The CDR3 extends over 12 amino acids. The CDR3 sequence: CASSYSSYEQYF. CDR3 DNA sequence: TGTGCCAGCAGTTATAGCTCCTACGAGCAGTACTTC.

The rearrangement joins TRBV7-8 to TRBJ1-1, with D hard to call. The V and J ends lost 2 bases and 1 base respectively, with 11 bases between them. This CDR3 comprises 15 residues. Germline loops: CDR1 SGHVS, CDR2 FQNEAQ. The CDR3 loop is CASSLLTSGNTEAFF. The CDR3 bases are TGTGCCAGCAGCTTATTAACCTCAGGGAACACTGAAGCTTTCTTT. Combining the CDR3 with reference TRBV7-8 and TRBJ1-1 gives the whole variable domain GAGVSQSPRYKVAKRGQDVALRCDPISGHVSLFWYQQALGQGPEFLTYFQNEAQLDKSGLPSDRFFAERPEGSVSTLKIQRTQQEDSAVYLCASSLLTSGNTEAFFGQGTRLTVV.

The genes are TRBV28 and TRBJ2-3, with D tentatively TRBD2 (7 bases). V lost 5 bases, J lost 3 bases, and 12 bases lay in between. The germline gives CDR1 MDHEN, CDR2 SYDVKM. The CDR3 has 14 residues. The CDR3 nucleotides are TGTGCCAGCAGTGGGAGGGGGGAAACAGATACGCAGTATTTT. Protein sequence: CASSGRGETDTQYF.

In nucleotides, the CDR3 is TGTGCCAGCAGACCCCCTGGACAGGGGATCAACGAGCAGTACTTC. This sequence encodes CASRPPGQGINEQYF. The chain links TRBV6-1 to TRBJ2-7, with 9 nucleotides matching TRBD1. Germline lookup yields CDR1 MNHNS and CDR2 SASEGT. The CDR3 loop spans 15 amino acids. The V gene end was trimmed by 6 bases and the J gene end by 5 bases; junction bases not matched to a gene: 11.

V usage is TRBV2 and J usage is TRBJ2-5; D uncertain. There are 15 residues in the CDR3. The germline V gene encodes CDR1 SNHLY and CDR2 FYNNEI. The ends were cut back, 2 bases at V and 2 bases at J, with 12 bases in the middle. The CDR3 coding sequence is TGTGCCAGCAGTGAACGCCGGCGGCGTCAAGAGACCCAGTACTTC. This codes for CASSERRRRQETQYF.

The chain recombines TRBV29-1 with TRBJ1-2, with D unresolved. Germline CDR1 is SQVTM and CDR2 is ANQGSEA. This CDR3 spans 12 amino acids. V lost 2 bases, J lost 4 bases, and 8 bases lay in between. The CDR3: CSVELPSYGYTF. Here the CDR3 DNA reads TGCAGCGTTGAATTACCGAGCTATGGCTACACCTTC.

J is TRBJ2-7 and V is TRBV4-1; 8 bases match TRBD2. CDR3 length: 13 amino acids. The V and J ends lost 4 bases and 5 bases, in that order; junction bases with no gene match: 4. Per germline, CDR1 MGHRA and CDR2 YSYEKL. CDR3 bases: TGCGCCAGCAGCCCGGGGGGGCTCAACGAGCAGTACTTC. Its protein product is CASSPGGLNEQYF.

The rearrangement joins TRBV7-8 to TRBJ1-3; D uncertain. This CDR3 is built from 12 residues. The ends were cut back, 5 bases at V and 3 bases at J, with 5 bases in the middle. In germline, CDR1 is SGHVS, CDR2 FQNEAQ. The DNA of the CDR3 is TGTGCCAGCAGCAGCTTTGGAAACACCATATATTTT. This encodes CASSSFGNTIYF.

The J gene is TRBJ2-7, the V gene TRBV11-2; 9 bases map to TRBD2. The length of the CDR3 is 17 residues. The germline CDR1 and CDR2 sequences are SGHAT and FQNNGV. Germline trimming cut 2 bases from V and 4 bases from J; bases unmatched to any gene: 12. The CDR3, as DNA: TGTGCCAGCAGCTTATTTTTAGCGGGAGTGATATGGTACGAGCAGTACTTC. As protein: CASSLFLAGVIWYEQYF.

CDR3 protein: CAISGTAGEAFF. CDR3 nucleotide sequence: TGTGCCATCAGTGGAACGGCAGGTGAAGCTTTCTTT. This sequence joins TRBV10-3 and TRBJ1-1; no clear D. The length of the CDR3 is 12 residues. With 4 bases removed from V and 7 bases from J, the gap between germline ends came to 10 bases. Germline-derived CDR1 and CDR2 are ENHRY and SYGVKD.

The V and J genes are TRBV9 and TRBJ2-1; 14 bases are shared with TRBD2. The ends lost 0 bases at V and 8 bases at J; junction bases unmatched: 1. CDR3 length equals 15 residues. Germline V lookup: CDR1 SGDLS, CDR2 YYNGEE. Here the CDR3 reads CASSVVGLAGDEQFF. CDR3 DNA sequence: TGTGCCAGCAGCGTAGTGGGACTAGCGGGAGATGAGCAGTTCTTC. Looking up the rest from reference TRBV9 and TRBJ2-1 gives the full variable domain: DSGVTQTPKHLITATGQRVTLRCSPRSGDLSVYWYQQSLDQGLQFLIQYYNGEERAKGNILERFSAQQFPDLHSELNLSSLELGDSALYFCASSVVGLAGDEQFFGPGTRLTVL.

The V and J genes are TRBV15 and TRBJ2-5; tentative D call: TRBD2 (6 bases). Deletions cut 3 bases from V and 6 bases from J, with 11 bases between. The CDR3 is made up of 13 amino acids. CDR1 and CDR2 (germline): LNHNV, YYDKDF (reference sequence). CDR3 nucleotides: TGTGCCACCAGCAGTGGAGGGGAAAAGACCCAGTACTTC. It is translated as CATSSGGEKTQYF.

V usage is TRBV5-5 and J usage is TRBJ2-3; the match to TRBD1 covers 7 bases. V lost 0 bases and J lost 2; bases outside the gene matches: 6. Germline CDR1 and CDR2: SGHKS and YYEKEE (reference sequence). CDR3 length equals 16 residues. The CDR3 spells CASSLGTGAITDTQYF. The CDR3 bases are TGTGCCAGCAGCTTGGGTACAGGGGCGATCACAGATACGCAGTATTTT.

This rearrangement joins TRBV21-1 to TRBJ1-1. TRBV21-1 is a listed pseudogene. This CDR3 has 14 amino acids. The CDR3 protein is CASSKAPGGTEAFF. For the CDR3, the DNA is TGTGCCAGCAGCAAAGCCCCCGGAGGCACTGAAGCTTTCTTT.

Concerning this clone: Other DNA sequences within the sample encode an identical CDR3. This chain joins TRBV6-5 and TRBJ1-4; D is unclear. The CDR3 is made up of 14 amino acids. Per germline, CDR1 MNHEY and CDR2 SVGAGI. V gave up 0 bases and J gave up 8 bases, with 10 bases separating them. The chain's CDR3 is CASSYSTLGEKLFF. CDR3 in DNA: TGTGCCAGCAGTTACTCGACTTTAGGAGAAAAACTGTTTTTT.

The chain is built from TRBV30 and TRBJ1-1; D possibly corresponds to TRBD1 (6 bases). Germline CDR1 and CDR2: GTSNPN and SVGIG (reference sequence). Trimming took 2 bases from V and 4 from J, leaving 8 bases between them. The length of the CDR3 is 12 residues. The DNA of the CDR3 is TGTGCCTGGAGTAAAGGGGGCACTGAAGCTTTCTTT. Translated, it gives CAWSKGGTEAFF. The whole variable domain, remainder taken from reference TRBV30 and TRBJ1-1, is SQTIHQWPATLVQPVGSPLSLECTVEGTSNPNLYWYRQAAGRGLQLLFYSVGIGQISSEVPQNLSASRPQDRQFILSSKKLLLSDSGFYLCAWSKGGTEAFFGQGTRLTVV.

The V and J genes are TRBV10-3 and TRBJ1-3; 9 bases line up with TRBD1. V trimming: 4 bases; J trimming: 2 bases; junction bases outside the gene matches: 6. The CDR3 has 16 amino acids. Germline CDR1 is ENHRY and CDR2 is SYGVKD. The CDR3 coding sequence is TGTGCCATCAGTGGAGCGGGACAGGGAACTGGAAACACCATATATTTT. Protein product: CAISGAGQGTGNTIYF.

DNA of the CDR3: TGTGCCAGCAGCGGCGGGACAGGGCTACACGAGCAGTACTTC. The encoded protein is CASSGGTGLHEQYF. This chain uses TRBV9 with TRBJ2-7; 9 bases line up with TRBD1. V shed 3 bases, J shed 5 bases, and the junction held 6 bases outside the gene matches. The CDR3 has 14 residues. The germline V gene has CDR1 SGDLS and CDR2 YYNGEE.

The V gene is TRBV6-5, the J gene TRBJ2-5; the match to TRBD2 covers 12 bases. This CDR3 has 14 amino acids. Trimming took 9 bases from V and 4 from J; bases not matched to a gene: 6. The germline gives CDR1 MNHEY, CDR2 SVGAGI. The CDR3 coding sequence is TGTGCCAGTAACCCGGGACTAGCGGGAGAGACCCAGTACTTC. Encoded protein: CASNPGLAGETQYF.

This rearrangement joins TRBV7-6 to TRBJ1-1; TRBD1 matches at 7 bases. The germline V gene encodes CDR1 SGHVS and CDR2 FNYEAQ. The CDR3 is 13 amino acids. Losses at the gene ends were 0 bases for V and 12 bases for J; bases not matched to a gene: 7. As DNA, the CDR3 is TGTGCCAGCAGCTTAGCGCGACAGGGCGGGACTTTCTTT. Protein product: CASSLARQGGTFF.